The TCR beta chain described here comes from a study of blood T cell repertoires in COVID-19. The method was immunoSEQ multiplex PCR; TCRdb's version includes in-frame clones alone and lacks a portion of them. The profile covers about 160,000 clones, with approximately 81% appearing a single time and more than 0.85% taken by the ten largest. The CDR3 runs 13 residues. CDR1 and CDR2 (germline): MDHEN, SYDVKM. Trimming pared 4 bases from V and 4 bases from J, leaving 10 bases between. This sequence joins TRBV28 and TRBJ1-2; weak D call: TRBD1 (5 bases). Sequencing used peripheral blood. This TCR was sampled from a middle-aged man with acute or convalescent COVID-19. The chain's CDR3 is CASSSVDSYGYTF. The CDR3 DNA sequence: TGTGCCAGCAGTTCAGTCGACAGCTATGGCTACACCTTC.